Each of the 29 T cell receptor beta chains below was sequenced from the same sample in a study of memory B cells and T cells in multiple sclerosis. No antigen has been assigned to these receptors. Assay used: immunoSEQ multiplex PCR; TCRdb lists only in-frame clones, some missing. This table has around 30,000 clones, 86% appearing once. Separate sequencing covered autoproliferating (CFSE-dim) and non-proliferating (CFSE-high) T cells from stimulus-free culture. Cultures began with some 52 million CFSE-labeled PBMCs, unstimulated for six to seven days, with replicate wells pooled. The sequenced material came from PBMCs from blood kept in culture. Receptor source: a human donor with multiple sclerosis.

The chain links TRBV30 to TRBJ2-1; D is unclear. The V and J ends lost 4 bases and 0 bases respectively, with 10 bases between them. The CDR3 length is 14 residues. Germline assignment: CDR1 GTSNPN and CDR2 SVGIG (reference sequence). The DNA of the CDR3 is TGTGCCTGGAAACCACAAAGCTCCTACAATGAGCAGTTCTTC. Translated, it gives CAWKPQSSYNEQFF.

The rearrangement links TRBV11-2 to TRBJ2-7; D may match TRBD1 or TRBD2 (6 bases each). V was pared by 1 base and J by 1 base, with 11 bases between. Germline CDR1 reads SGHAT; CDR2 reads FQNNGV. The CDR3 loop spans 15 amino acids. DNA of the CDR3: TGTGCCAGCAGCTTAGTGGCGGGACAATCCTACGAGCAGTACTTC. Translation: CASSLVAGQSYEQYF. Looking up the rest from reference TRBV11-2 and TRBJ2-7 gives the full variable domain: EAGVAQSPRYKIIEKRQSVAFWCNPISGHATLYWYQQILGQGPKLLIQFQNNGVVDDSQLPKDRFSAERLKGVDSTLKIQPAKLEDSAVYLCASSLVAGQSYEQYFGPGTRLTVT.

The rearrangement links TRBV4-2 to TRBJ2-1; no reliable D call. V was trimmed by 2 bases and J by 0 bases, leaving 5 bases between them. Germline V lookup: CDR1 LGHNA, CDR2 YNFKEQ. The CDR3 is made up of 14 amino acids. CDR3 amino acids: CASSQSSSYNEQFF. CDR3 DNA: TGTGCCAGCAGCCAATCCAGCTCCTACAATGAGCAGTTCTTC.

This chain uses TRBV18 with TRBJ1-4; maybe TRBD1 (5 bases). The CDR3 runs 15 residues. The germline CDR1 and CDR2 sequences are KGHSH and LQKENI. V was trimmed by 3 bases and J by 4 bases, leaving 12 bases between them. CDR3 coding DNA: TGTGCCAGCTCACCTGCTAAGGGGAGTAATGAAAAACTGTTTTTT. This encodes CASSPAKGSNEKLFF.

The rearrangement uses TRBV28 and TRBJ2-5; D possibly corresponds to TRBD1 (5 bases). The germline V gene encodes CDR1 MDHEN and CDR2 SYDVKM. The CDR3 runs to 15 residues. The V end lost 4 bases, the J end lost 1 base, and 13 bases lay between the germline ends. The CDR3 region is CASSSLGTGQETQYF. The CDR3 region has the DNA TGTGCCAGCAGTTCCCTAGGCACAGGCCAAGAGACCCAGTACTTC.

The table lists this clone with a count of one. V usage is TRBV30 and J usage is TRBJ2-7; D is ambiguous. From germline, CDR1 is GTSNPN and CDR2 SVGIG (reference sequence). The CDR3 sequence is 11 residues long. V lost 3 bases to trimming and J lost 4 bases, with 7 bases between them. The CDR3 region is CAWRSAYEQYF. CDR3 in DNA: TGTGCCTGGAGAAGTGCGTACGAGCAGTACTTC.

This clone was counted between two and nine times. The J gene is TRBJ2-7, the V gene TRBV18; maybe TRBD1 (6 bases). CDR1 is KGHSH and CDR2 is LQKENI in the germline V gene. The ends were cut back, 2 bases at V and 2 bases at J, with 10 bases in the middle. The CDR3 is made up of 14 amino acids. CDR3 bases: TGTGCCAGCTCACCAGGACAGACTACCTACGAGCAGTACTTC. Encoded protein: CASSPGQTTYEQYF. The complete variable domain, with remaining parts taken from reference TRBV18 and TRBJ2-7, reads NAGVMQNPRHLVRRRGQEARLRCSPMKGHSHVYWYRQLPEEGLKFMVYLQKENIIDESGMPKERFSAEFPKEGPSILRIQQVVRGDSAAYFCASSPGQTTYEQYFGPGTRLTVT.

This rearrangement joins TRBV30 to TRBJ2-6; 8 bases fit TRBD1. Germline-derived CDR1 and CDR2 are GTSNPN and SVGIG (reference sequence). The ends lost 7 bases at V and 2 bases at J; junction bases unmatched: 4. This CDR3 has 14 residues. The CDR3 loop reads CAYYRGTGANVLTF. The CDR3 DNA reads TGTGCCTACTACAGGGGGACTGGGGCCAACGTCCTGACTTTC.

This rearrangement joins TRBV5-4 to TRBJ2-4, with TRBD1 identical over 9 bases. In germline, CDR1 is SGHNT, CDR2 YYREEE (reference sequence). V lost 4 bases and J lost 0; bases outside the gene matches: 5. The CDR3 covers 16 residues. As DNA, the CDR3 is TGTGCCAGCAGCCCCGGGACAGGGCGAGCCAAAAACATTCAGTACTTC. Encoded protein: CASSPGTGRAKNIQYF.

The chain uses TRBV28 and TRBJ1-5, with D hard to call. CDR3 length equals 15 residues. V dropped 1 base and J dropped 7 bases, with 14 bases sitting between them. Germline V gene lookup returns CDR1 MDHEN and CDR2 SYDVKM. CDR3 loop: CASSLFRPMGQPQHF. The CDR3 coding sequence is TGTGCCAGCAGTTTATTCCGTCCAATGGGCCAGCCCCAGCATTTT.

V gene TRBV28 combines with J gene TRBJ1-3; D perhaps matches TRBD1 (6 bases). There are 18 residues in the CDR3. Germline-derived CDR1 and CDR2 are MDHEN and SYDVKM. Trimming took off 5 bases at V and 0 bases at J, with 20 bases between the two ends. The CDR3 nucleotides are TGTGCCAGCAGTCTAGCCGGAAGACAGGACTACTCTGGAAACACCATATATTTT. The encoded protein is CASSLAGRQDYSGNTIYF.

The chain is built from TRBV25-1 and TRBJ2-1; 7 bases are a match to TRBD1. The J segment lost 0 bases and the V segment lost 3 bases, leaving 11 bases of the junction unmatched. The CDR3 loop spans 18 amino acids. Germline V gene sequence: CDR1 MGHDK, CDR2 SYGVNS. DNA of the CDR3: TGTGCCAGCAGTGACAAATTCAAAGGGACAGACTCCTACAATGAGCAGTTCTTC. Translation gives CASSDKFKGTDSYNEQFF.

The chain recombines TRBV28 with TRBJ2-3; no definite D call. The germline gives CDR1 MDHEN, CDR2 SYDVKM. V lost 5 bases and J 2 bases, leaving 17 bases between the germline ends. The CDR3 has 16 amino acids. CDR3 bases: TGTGCCAGCAGTCCCGCCTTATTAGGTCCCACAGATACGCAGTATTTT. The encoded protein is CASSPALLGPTDTQYF. Variable domain in full (rest from reference TRBV28 and TRBJ2-3): DVKVTQSSRYLVKRTGEKVFLECVQDMDHENMFWYRQDPGLGLRLIYFSYDVKMKEKGDIPEGYSVSREKKERFSLILESASTNQTSMYLCASSPALLGPTDTQYFGPGTRLTVL.

The chain couples TRBV5-1 to TRBJ2-3; TRBD2 is a possible D gene (6 bases). CDR1 SGHRS and CDR2 YFSETQ come from the germline V gene. V dropped 2 bases and J dropped 2 bases, with 15 bases sitting between them. This CDR3 spans 16 amino acids. The CDR3 loop is CASSFLGEVVTDTQYF. The DNA of the CDR3 is TGCGCCAGCAGCTTCCTGGGGGAGGTGGTCACAGATACGCAGTATTTT.

This rearrangement joins TRBV30 to TRBJ1-1; D perhaps matches TRBD1 (5 bases). Germline V gives CDR1 GTSNPN, CDR2 SVGIG (reference sequence). The CDR3 runs to 11 residues. The CDR3 loop reads CAESGGTEAFF. The DNA of the CDR3 is TGTGCGGAATCGGGGGGGACTGAAGCTTTCTTT.

Turning to this clone: The sample holds other DNA sequences that translate to the same CDR3. This chain uses TRBV9 with TRBJ1-5, with a tentative D call TRBD1 (5 bases). V lost 0 bases, J lost 4 bases, and 8 bases lay in between. The CDR3 has 14 residues. In germline, CDR1 is SGDLS, CDR2 YYNGEE. CDR3: CASSVGGSNQPQHF. Here the CDR3 DNA reads TGTGCCAGCAGCGTAGGGGGGTCAAATCAGCCCCAGCATTTT.

The chain links TRBV9 to TRBJ2-5; 9 bases are shared with TRBD1. In germline, CDR1 is SGDLS, CDR2 YYNGEE. Unmatched junction bases numbered 4, after V lost 3 bases and J lost 4 bases. There are 14 residues in the CDR3. CDR3 sequence reads: CASSAGQGTETQYF. The CDR3 nucleotides are TGTGCCAGCAGCGCCGGACAGGGGACAGAGACCCAGTACTTC.

The genes are TRBV14 and TRBJ1-1, with D tentatively TRBD1 (6 bases). V gave up 1 base and J gave up 2 bases, with 14 bases separating them. CDR1 SGHDN and CDR2 FVKESK come from the germline V gene. The CDR3 contains 16 residues. The CDR3 sequence is CASSQGGGAKNTEAFF. CDR3 DNA sequence: TGTGCCAGCAGCCAAGGTGGGGGCGCAAAAAACACTGAAGCTTTCTTT.

V gene TRBV7-8 combines with J gene TRBJ2-3; 7 nucleotides match TRBD2. The J segment lost 7 bases and the V segment lost 3 bases, leaving 4 bases of the junction unmatched. The CDR3 has 13 residues. Germline V gene data show CDR1 as SGHVS and CDR2 as FQNEAQ. The CDR3 DNA sequence: TGTGCCAGCAGCTTTCAGCGGGGTAATACGCAGTATTTT. Encoded protein: CASSFQRGNTQYF.

The chain combines TRBV5-1 with TRBJ2-3, with 7 bases lining up with TRBD2. The CDR3 spans 14 residues. J was trimmed by 4 bases and V by 4 bases; bases with no gene match: 6. Germline CDR1 is SGHRS and CDR2 is YFSETQ. The DNA for the CDR3 is TGCGCCAGCAGCCGATCTCGGGGGGCAGATACGCAGTATTTT. Amino acid sequence: CASSRSRGADTQYF.

The CDR3 DNA reads as TGTGCCAGCAGTTACCACGGACAGGGTGATATCTATGGCTACACCTTC. Translation: CASSYHGQGDIYGYTF. The chain links TRBV6-5 to TRBJ1-2; 8 nucleotides align to TRBD1. Germline CDR1 and CDR2: MNHEY and SVGAGI. The V and J ends lost 2 bases and 4 bases, in that order; junction bases with no gene match: 9. The CDR3 covers 16 residues.

The chain has TRBV4-2 and TRBJ2-2; no definite D call. Trimming shortened V by 1 base and J by 13 bases, and 28 bases separated the two germline ends. CDR1 is LGHNA and CDR2 is YNFKEQ in the germline V gene. This CDR3 region has 18 residues. Here the CDR3 reads CASSQARTGYFSSPPLFF. In DNA form, the CDR3 reads TGTGCCAGCAGCCAAGCTCGAACTGGGTACTTTAGTTCCCCCCCGCTGTTTTTT.

The CDR3 sequence is CASSSRQGLPFF. For the CDR3, the DNA is TGTGCCAGCAGTTCACGACAGGGACTCCCTTTCTTT. The genes are TRBV6-1 and TRBJ1-1, with 7 bases fitting TRBD1. This CDR3 is built from 12 residues. Germline trimming cut 5 bases from V and 12 bases from J; bases unmatched to any gene: 9. CDR1 is MNHNS and CDR2 is SASEGT in the germline V gene.

The rearrangement joins TRBV7-8 to TRBJ1-2, with 11 nucleotides matching TRBD1. V shed 0 bases and J 0 bases; nucleotides not matched to a gene: 6. Germline V gene lookup returns CDR1 SGHVS and CDR2 FQNEAQ. The CDR3 runs 18 residues. The CDR3 loop reads CASSLARTGGSTNYGYTF. CDR3 bases: TGTGCCAGCAGCTTAGCCCGGACAGGGGGCTCTACTAACTATGGCTACACCTTC.

V gene TRBV7-3 combines with J gene TRBJ2-3; no reliable D call. Trimming took 2 bases from V and 8 from J, leaving 17 bases between them. CDR3 length equals 15 residues. Germline assignment: CDR1 SGHTA and CDR2 FQGTGA. The CDR3 sequence is CASSLVTGSRTTQYF. CDR3 DNA: TGTGCCAGCAGCTTAGTCACCGGAAGCCGCACTACGCAGTATTTT.

The chain uses TRBV21-1 and TRBJ2-7; the D call TRBD1 from the table was never checked on the DNA. TRBV21-1 is labeled a pseudogene. This CDR3 contains 16 residues. CDR3 in amino acids: CASSNRGIGVSYEQYF. CDR3 nucleotide sequence: TGTGCCAGCAGCAACAGGGGAATTGGGGTTTCCTACGAGCAGTACTTC.

The rearrangement links TRBV6-6 to TRBJ1-2; possibly TRBD1 for D (5 bases). CDR1 and CDR2 (germline): MNHNY, SVGAGI (reference sequence). The V end was cut by 0 bases, the J end by 7 bases, with 15 bases between. This CDR3 has 15 amino acids. The CDR3 DNA sequence: TGTGCCAGCAGTTACTCGCCAGGGATTGGGATTGGCTACACCTTC. Its translation: CASSYSPGIGIGYTF.

The gene calls are TRBV6-1 and TRBJ2-5; tentatively, D is TRBD2 (7 bases). Deletions cut 7 bases from V and 4 bases from J, with 19 bases between. Germline CDR1 reads MNHNS; CDR2 reads SASEGT. The CDR3 contains 15 residues. CDR3 DNA sequence: TGTGCCAGCAAGCTGGCATGGGGAGGGGGAGAGACCCAGTACTTC. It yields the protein CASKLAWGGGETQYF.

This clone was observed a few times. DNA for the CDR3: TGTGCCAGCAGCGTAGGCCAGCAGCCCTACGAGCAGTACTTC. Protein: CASSVGQQPYEQYF. The rearrangement uses TRBV9 and TRBJ2-7; the D is unclear. The CDR3 has 14 amino acids. Trimming removed 0 bases from V and 2 bases from J, with 9 bases in between. CDR1 and CDR2 (germline): SGDLS, YYNGEE.